This record looks at one T cell receptor beta chain sequence and its context. The entry originates in a study of shared clonotypes between healthy human individuals. Researchers partitioned CD4+ cells into CD45RA+ naive and CD45RA-negative memory subsets. Under the authors' procedure: Junction-only sequences produced by ImmunoSEQ had no quality scores, so filtering differed. Sequenced by immunoSEQ multiplex PCR; TCRdb stores in-frame clones only, minus some. From that table come the V and J calls and clone size; the DNA was used to work out D and trimming. Of 2.3 million or so clones in the sample, over 90% were seen once. Germline values: CDR1 LNHDA, CDR2 SQIVND (reference sequence). V lost 4 bases to trimming and J lost 4 bases; unmatched junction nucleotides: 11. The CDR3 contains 18 residues.

The specimen sequenced was naive CD4+ T cells from PBMCs. Subset indicated: CD45RA+ positively selected. The source of this sequence is a man aged 18 to 29 in good health. Some clones in this sample may be carry-over from other donors' samples. The V and J genes are TRBV19 and TRBJ2-3; 13 nucleotides line up with TRBD2. The CDR3 is CASSRALAGGPQSDTQYF. The CDR3 DNA reads TGTGCCAGTAGTAGGGCACTAGCGGGAGGGCCTCAATCAGATACGCAGTATTTT.